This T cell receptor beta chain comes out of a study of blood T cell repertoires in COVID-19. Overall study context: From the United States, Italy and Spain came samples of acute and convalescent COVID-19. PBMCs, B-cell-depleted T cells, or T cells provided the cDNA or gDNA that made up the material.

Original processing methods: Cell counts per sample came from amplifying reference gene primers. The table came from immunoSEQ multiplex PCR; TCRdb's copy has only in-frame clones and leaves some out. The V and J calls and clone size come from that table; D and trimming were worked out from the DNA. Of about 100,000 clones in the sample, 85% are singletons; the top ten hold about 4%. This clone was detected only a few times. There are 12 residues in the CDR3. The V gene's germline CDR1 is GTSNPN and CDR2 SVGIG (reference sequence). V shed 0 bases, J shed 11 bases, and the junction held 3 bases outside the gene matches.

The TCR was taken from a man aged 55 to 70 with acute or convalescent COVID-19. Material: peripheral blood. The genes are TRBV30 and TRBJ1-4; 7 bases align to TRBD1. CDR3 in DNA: TGTGCCTGGAGTGTACGGGGACAGAAACTGTTTTTT. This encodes CAWSVRGQKLFF. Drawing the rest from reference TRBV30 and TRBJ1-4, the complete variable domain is SQTIHQWPATLVQPVGSPLSLECTVEGTSNPNLYWYRQAAGRGLQLLFYSVGIGQISSEVPQNLSASRPQDRQFILSSKKLLLSDSGFYLCAWSVRGQKLFFGSGTQLSVL.